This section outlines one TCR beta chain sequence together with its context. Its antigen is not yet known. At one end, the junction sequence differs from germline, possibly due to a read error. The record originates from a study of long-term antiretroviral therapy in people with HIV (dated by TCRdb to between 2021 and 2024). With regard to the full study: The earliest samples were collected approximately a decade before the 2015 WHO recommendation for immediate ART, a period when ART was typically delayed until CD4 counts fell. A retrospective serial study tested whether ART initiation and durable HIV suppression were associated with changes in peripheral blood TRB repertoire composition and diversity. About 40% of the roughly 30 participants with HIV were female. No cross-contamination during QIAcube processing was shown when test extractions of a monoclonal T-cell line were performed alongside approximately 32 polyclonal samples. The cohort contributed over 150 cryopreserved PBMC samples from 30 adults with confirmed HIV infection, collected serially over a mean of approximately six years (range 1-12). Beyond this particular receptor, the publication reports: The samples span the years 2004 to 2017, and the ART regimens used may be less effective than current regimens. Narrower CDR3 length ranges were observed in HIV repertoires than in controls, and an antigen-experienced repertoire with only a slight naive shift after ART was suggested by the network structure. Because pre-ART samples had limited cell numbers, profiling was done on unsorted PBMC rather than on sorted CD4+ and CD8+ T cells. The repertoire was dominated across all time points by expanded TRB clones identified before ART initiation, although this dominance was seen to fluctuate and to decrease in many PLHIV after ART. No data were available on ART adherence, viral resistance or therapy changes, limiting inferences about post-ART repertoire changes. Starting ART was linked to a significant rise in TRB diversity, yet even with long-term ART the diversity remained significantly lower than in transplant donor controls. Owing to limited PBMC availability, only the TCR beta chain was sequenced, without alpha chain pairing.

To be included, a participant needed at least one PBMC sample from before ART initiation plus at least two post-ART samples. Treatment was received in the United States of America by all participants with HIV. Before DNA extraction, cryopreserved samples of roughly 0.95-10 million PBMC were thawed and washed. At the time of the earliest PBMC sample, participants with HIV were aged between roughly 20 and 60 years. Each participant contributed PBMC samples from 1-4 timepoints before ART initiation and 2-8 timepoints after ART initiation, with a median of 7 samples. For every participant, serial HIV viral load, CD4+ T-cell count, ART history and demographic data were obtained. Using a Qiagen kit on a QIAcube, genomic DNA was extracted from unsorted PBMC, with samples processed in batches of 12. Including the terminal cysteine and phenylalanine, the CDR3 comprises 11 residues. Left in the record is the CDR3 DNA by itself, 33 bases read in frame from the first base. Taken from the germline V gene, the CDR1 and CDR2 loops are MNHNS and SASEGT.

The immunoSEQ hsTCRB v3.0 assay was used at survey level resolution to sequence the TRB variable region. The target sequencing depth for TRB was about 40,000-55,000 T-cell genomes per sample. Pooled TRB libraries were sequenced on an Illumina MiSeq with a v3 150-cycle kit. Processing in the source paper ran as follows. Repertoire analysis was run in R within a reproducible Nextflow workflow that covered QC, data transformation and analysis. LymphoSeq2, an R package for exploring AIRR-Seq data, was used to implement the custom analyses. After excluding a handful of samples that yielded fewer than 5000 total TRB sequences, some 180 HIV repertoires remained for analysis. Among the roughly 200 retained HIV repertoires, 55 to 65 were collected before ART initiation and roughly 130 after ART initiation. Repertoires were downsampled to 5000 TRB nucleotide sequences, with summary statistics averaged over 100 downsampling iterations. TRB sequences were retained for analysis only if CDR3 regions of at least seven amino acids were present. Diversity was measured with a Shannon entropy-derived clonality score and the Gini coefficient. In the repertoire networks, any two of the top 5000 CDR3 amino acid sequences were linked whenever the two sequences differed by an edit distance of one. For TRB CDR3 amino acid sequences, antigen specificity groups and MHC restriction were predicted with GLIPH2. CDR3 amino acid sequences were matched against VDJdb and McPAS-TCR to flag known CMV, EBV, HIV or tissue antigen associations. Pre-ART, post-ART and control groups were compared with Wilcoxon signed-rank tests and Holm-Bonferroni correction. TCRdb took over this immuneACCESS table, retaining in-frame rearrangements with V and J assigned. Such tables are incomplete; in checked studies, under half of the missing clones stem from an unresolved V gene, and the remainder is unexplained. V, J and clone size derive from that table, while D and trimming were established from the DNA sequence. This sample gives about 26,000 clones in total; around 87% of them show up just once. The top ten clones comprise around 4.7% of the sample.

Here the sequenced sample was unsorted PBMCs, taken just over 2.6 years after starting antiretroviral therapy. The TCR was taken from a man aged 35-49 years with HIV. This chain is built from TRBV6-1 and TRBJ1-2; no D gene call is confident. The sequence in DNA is TGTGCCAGCAGTGAAGTTGCAGCGGTAAACTTC. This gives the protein CASSEVAAVNF.